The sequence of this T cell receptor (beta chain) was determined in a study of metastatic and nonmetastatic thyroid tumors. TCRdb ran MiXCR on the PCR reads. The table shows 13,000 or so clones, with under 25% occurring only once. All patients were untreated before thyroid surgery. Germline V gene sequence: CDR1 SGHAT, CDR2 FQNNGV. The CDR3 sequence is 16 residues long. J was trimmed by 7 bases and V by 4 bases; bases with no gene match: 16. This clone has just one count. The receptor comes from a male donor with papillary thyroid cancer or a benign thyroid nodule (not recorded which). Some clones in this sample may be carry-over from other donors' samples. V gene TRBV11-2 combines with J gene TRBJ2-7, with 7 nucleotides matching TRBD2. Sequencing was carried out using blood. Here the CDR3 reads CASSSPMGLSGEEQYF. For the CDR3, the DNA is TGTGCCAGCAGCTCACCCATGGGACTATCGGGAGAAGAGCAGTACTTC. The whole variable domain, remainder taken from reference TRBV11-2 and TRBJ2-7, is EAGVAQSPRYKIIEKRQSVAFWCNPISGHATLYWYQQILGQGPKLLIQFQNNGVVDDSQLPKDRFSAERLKGVDSTLKIQPAKLEDSAVYLCASSSPMGLSGEEQYFGPGTRLTVT.